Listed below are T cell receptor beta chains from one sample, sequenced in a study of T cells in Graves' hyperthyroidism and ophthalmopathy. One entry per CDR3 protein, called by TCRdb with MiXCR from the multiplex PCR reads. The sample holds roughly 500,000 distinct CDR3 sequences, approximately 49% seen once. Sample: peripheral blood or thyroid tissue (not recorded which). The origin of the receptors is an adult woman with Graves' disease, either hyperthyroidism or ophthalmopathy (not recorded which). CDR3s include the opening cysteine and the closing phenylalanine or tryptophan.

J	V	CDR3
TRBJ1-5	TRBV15	CATSRGQYSNQPQHF
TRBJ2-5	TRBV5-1	CASSLEVIGSGMETQYF
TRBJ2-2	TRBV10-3	CATSVDAQVDTGELFF
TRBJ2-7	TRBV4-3	CASSQDSLSSYEQYF
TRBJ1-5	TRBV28	CASSLIGAGQPQHF
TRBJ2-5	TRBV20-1	CSASREAGAETQYF
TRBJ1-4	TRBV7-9	CASSPLVGDEKLFF
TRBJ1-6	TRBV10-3	CAIRGTGAVNSPLHF
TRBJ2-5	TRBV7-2	CASSLWAAGGETQYF
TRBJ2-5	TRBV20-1	CSARDRIREETQYF
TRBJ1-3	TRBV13	CASSSGLAENTIYF
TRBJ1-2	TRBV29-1	CSVRVSLYGYTF
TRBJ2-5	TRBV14	CASSPTGGAQYF
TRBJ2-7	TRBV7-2	CASSPGLGLTDEQYF
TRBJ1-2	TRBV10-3	CAISGEGYGYTF
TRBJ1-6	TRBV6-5	CASSSRRGDNSPLHF
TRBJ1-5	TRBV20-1	CSASGTLNQPQHF
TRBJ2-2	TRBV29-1	CSVTTTSGITGELFF
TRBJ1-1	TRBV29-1	CSVGGTRATEAFF
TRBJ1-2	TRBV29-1	CSCFRGGLYGYTF
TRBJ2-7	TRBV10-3	CAISETNRGLDEQYF
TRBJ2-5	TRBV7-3	CASVPGQGGSETQYF
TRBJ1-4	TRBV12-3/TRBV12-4	CASSFTGPHEKLFF
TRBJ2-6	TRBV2	CASSGYSISGANVLTF
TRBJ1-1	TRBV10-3	CAIRDNRGEAFF
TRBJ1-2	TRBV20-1	CSGGDPPGHTF
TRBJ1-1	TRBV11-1	CASSSRTGDDREAEAFF
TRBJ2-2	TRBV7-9	CASSLRDPGELFF
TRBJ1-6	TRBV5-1	CASSLRTADSNSPLHF
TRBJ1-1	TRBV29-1	CSGGGIGTEAFF
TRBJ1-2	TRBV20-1	CSAEDAENTF
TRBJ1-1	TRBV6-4	CASSPGLAPHTEAFF
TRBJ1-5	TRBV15	CATSRDFRTEDNQPQHF
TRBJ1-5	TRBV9	CASSVAGGANQPQHF
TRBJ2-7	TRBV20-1	CSARVPGQGYYEQYF
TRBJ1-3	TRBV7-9	CASSHPTLPDTIYF
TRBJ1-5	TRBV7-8	CASSAGTAGNQPQHF
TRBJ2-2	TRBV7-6	CASSSRGNTGELFF
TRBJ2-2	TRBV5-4	CASKPGGTGELFF
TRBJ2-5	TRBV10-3	CASSPGQNQETQYF
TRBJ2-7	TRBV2	CASTPGPTYEQYF
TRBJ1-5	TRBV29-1	CSVGTGGGQPQHF
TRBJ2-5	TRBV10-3	CAISTPGQERQETQYF
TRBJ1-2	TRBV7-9	CASSATRRGVYGYTF
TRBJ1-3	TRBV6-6	CASIRANTIYF
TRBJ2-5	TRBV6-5	CASRPSGRAFIETQYF
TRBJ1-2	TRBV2	CASSGGDYGYTF
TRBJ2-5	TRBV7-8	CASSLSRQWETQYF
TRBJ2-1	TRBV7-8	CASYGLAGRTNEQFF
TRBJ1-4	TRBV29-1	CSVGGPNEKLFF
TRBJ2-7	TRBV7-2	CASTLMGLAGALEQYF
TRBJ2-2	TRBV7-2	CASGTDTGELFF
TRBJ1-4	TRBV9	CASSRGGNSGKLFF
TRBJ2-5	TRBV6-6	CASSLGFVQETQYF
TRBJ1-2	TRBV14	CASSQRTNNYGYTF